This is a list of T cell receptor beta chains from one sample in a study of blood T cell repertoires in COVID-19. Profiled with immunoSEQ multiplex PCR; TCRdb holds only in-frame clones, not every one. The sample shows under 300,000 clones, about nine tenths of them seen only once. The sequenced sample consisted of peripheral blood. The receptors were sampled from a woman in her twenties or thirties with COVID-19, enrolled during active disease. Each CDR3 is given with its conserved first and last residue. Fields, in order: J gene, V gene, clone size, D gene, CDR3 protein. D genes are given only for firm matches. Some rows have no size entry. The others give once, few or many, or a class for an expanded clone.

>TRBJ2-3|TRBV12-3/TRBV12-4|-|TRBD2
CASRTSASDTQYF
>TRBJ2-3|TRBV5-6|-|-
CASTSGTLGADTQYF
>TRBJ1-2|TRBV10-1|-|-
CASSESTRGGLYGYTF
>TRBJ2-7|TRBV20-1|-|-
CSARSQRGQYF
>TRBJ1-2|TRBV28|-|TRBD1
CASSSGQGGYGYTF
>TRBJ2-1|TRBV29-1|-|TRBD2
CSVEVYGAGEFF
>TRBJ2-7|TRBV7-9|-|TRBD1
CASSLAGTGDIRYEQYF
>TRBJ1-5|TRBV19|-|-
CASSQTQGTSNQPQHF
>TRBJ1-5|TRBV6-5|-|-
CASTGDLRQPQHF
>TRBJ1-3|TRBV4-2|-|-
CASSQEDTLLTRNTIYF
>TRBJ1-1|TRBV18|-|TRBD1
CASSPPTGLGNTEAFF
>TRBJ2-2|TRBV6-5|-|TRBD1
CASLTGLTGELFF
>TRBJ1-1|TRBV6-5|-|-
CASTWRSNTEAFF
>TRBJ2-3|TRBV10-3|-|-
CAIRGGAVSTDTQYF
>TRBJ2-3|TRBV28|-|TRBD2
CASSSWTSGDFTDTQYF
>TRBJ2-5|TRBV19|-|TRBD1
CASRRDRGRETQYF
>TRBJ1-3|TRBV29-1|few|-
CSVEAGPGNTIYF
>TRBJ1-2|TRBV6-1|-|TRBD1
CASSEPKDRGLIYGYTF
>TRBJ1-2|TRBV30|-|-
CAWIIANYGYTF
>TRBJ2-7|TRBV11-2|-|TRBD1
CASSLSTGGSYEQYF
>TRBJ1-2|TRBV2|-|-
CASSDARLPPSGYTF
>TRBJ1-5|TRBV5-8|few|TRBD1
CASSLQGVQPQHF
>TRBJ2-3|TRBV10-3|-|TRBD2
CAISGGGRADTQYF
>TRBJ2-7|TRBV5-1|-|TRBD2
CASSLSRTSGGQWYF
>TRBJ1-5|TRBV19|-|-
CASSIIGTGQGHQPQHF
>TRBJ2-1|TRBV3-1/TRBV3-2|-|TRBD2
CASSQPAGGPYNEQFF
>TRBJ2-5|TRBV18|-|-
CASSPPGGPTGQTQYF
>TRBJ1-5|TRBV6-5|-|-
CASSSGHIYQPQHF
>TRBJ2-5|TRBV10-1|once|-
CASSGTILGTQYF
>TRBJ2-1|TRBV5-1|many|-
CATPGGLKENEQFF
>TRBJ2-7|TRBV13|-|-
CASSFFRAVYEQYF
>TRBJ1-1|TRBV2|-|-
CASSAGRVMITEAFF
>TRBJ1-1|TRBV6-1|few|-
CASSEYSVKTEAFF
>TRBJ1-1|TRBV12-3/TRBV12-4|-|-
CASGSGVGTEAFF
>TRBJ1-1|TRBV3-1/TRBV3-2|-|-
CASSQDGVRRPNTEAFF
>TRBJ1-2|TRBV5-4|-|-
CASSPRTAYGYTF
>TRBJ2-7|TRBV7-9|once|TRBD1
CASSSWDRGNYEQYF
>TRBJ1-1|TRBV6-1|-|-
CASSERVRGMSFF
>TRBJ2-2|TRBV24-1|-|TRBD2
CATSDLYSGRDAGELFF
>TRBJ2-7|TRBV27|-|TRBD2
CASSFVGGIYEQYF
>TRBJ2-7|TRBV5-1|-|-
CASSFGSPGFYEQYF
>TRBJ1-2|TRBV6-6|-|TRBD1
CASSYSGPGQGNGYTF
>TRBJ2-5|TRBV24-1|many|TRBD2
CATTVSGTRGETQYF
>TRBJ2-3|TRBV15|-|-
CATSRAQGGSDTQYF
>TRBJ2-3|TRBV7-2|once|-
CATKEGASTDTQYF
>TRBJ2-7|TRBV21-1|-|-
CASSKRDRGYEQYF
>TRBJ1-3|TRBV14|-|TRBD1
CASRRRQGRLNTIYF
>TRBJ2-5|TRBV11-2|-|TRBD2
CASSLGLAGGPEETQYF
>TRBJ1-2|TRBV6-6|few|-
CASSRGGSYGYTF
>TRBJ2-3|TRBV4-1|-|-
CASSQDRGTAQYF
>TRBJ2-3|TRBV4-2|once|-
CASSHVAWTDTQYF
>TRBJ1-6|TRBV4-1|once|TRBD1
CASSQSGQGAVNSPLHF
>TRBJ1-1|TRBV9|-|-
CASSVQGLHTEAFF
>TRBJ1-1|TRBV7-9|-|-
CASSRNTGNTEAFF
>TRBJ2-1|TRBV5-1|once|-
CASSLVERAVQFF
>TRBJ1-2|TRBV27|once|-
CASSLSIPPPGYGYTF
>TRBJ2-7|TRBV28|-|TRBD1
CASRGQGFSREQYF
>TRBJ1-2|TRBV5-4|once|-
CASSLDAGANYGYTF
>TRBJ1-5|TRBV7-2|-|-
CASSSQGSSNQPQHF
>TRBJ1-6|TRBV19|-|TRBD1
CASGGQGGNSPLHF